The clone carrying this T cell receptor beta chain was counted ten times or more. Antigen unknown. These data belong to a study of CD8 T cells in ankylosing spondylitis. Regarding the study as a whole: Researchers reportedly found disease-linked clones significantly enriched in matched ankylosing spondylitis synovial fluid. Reports of some motif variants in reactive arthritis synovial fluid and blood predate this one. Seemingly distinctive of ankylosing spondylitis blood was a TCR beta motif formed by eight highly homologous variants. Disease-linked clones proved CD8+ and comparatively uncommon in peripheral blood.

The V end was cut by 0 bases, the J end by 2 bases, with 8 bases between. This CDR3 contains 14 residues. The germline gives CDR1 SGHRS, CDR2 YFSETQ. TCRdb ran MiXCR on the 5' RACE reads and lists one entry per CDR3 protein. The sample has about 510,000 distinct CDR3 sequences, about 5% seen once. The chain combines TRBV5-1 with TRBJ1-2, with D hard to call. The specimen was blood, either unsorted or a sorted T cell fraction (not recorded which). This TCR derives from a male donor with ankylosing spondylitis. CDR3 loop: CASSLVPENYGYTF. The CDR3, as DNA: TGCGCCAGCAGCTTGGTACCGGAGAACTATGGCTACACCTTC.